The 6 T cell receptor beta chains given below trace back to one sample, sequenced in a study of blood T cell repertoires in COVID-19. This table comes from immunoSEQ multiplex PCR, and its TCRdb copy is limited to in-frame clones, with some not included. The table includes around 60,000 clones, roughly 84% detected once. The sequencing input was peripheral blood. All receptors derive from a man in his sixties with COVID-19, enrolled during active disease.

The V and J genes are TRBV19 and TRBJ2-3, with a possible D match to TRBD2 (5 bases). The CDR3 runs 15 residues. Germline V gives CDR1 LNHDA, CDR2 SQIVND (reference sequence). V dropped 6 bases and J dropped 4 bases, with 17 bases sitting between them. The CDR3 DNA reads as TGTGCCAGTAGGGGCGCATCAGAGGGAGCAGATACGCAGTATTTT. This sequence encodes CASRGASEGADTQYF.

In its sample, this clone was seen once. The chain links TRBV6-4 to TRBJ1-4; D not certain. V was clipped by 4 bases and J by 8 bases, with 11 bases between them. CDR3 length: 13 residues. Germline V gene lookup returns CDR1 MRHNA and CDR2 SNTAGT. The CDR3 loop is CASSVWAGEKLFF. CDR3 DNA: TGTGCCAGCAGTGTCTGGGCTGGCGAAAAACTGTTTTTT.

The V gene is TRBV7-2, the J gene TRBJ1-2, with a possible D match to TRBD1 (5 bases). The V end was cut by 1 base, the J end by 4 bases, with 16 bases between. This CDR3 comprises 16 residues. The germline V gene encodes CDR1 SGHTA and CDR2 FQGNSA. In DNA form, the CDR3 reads TGTGCCAGCAGCTTAGGGGATGCAGGGAGGGTCTATGGCTACACCTTC. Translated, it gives CASSLGDAGRVYGYTF.

The CDR3 DNA follows: TGTGCCAGCAGCCAGACGAGGGGGGGAGAGCAGTACTTC. This sequence encodes CASSQTRGGEQYF. V is TRBV4-2 and J is TRBJ2-7; possibly TRBD2 for D (7 bases). Germline loops: CDR1 LGHNA, CDR2 YNFKEQ. This CDR3 spans 13 amino acids. The V end lost 3 bases, the J end lost 7 bases, and 13 bases lay between the germline ends.

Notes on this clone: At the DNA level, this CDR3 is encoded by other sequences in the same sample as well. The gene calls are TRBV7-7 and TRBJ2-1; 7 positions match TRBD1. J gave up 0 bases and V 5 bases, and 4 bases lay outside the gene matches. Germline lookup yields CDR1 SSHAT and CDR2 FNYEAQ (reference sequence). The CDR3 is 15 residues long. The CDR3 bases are TGTGCCAGCAGCCTGGACAGGAGCTCCTACAATGAGCAGTTCTTC. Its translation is CASSLDRSSYNEQFF. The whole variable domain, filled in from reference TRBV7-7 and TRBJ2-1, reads GAGVSQSPRYKVTKRGQDVTLRCDPISSHATLYWYQQALGQGPEFLTYFNYEAQPDKSGLPSDRFSAERPEGSISTLTIQRTEQRDSAMYRCASSLDRSSYNEQFFGPGTRLTVL.

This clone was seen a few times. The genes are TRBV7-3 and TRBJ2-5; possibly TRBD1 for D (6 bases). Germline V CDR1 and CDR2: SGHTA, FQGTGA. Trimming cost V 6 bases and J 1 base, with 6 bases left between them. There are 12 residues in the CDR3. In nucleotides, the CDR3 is TGTGCCAGCAGGGACAGCCAAGAGACCCAGTACTTC. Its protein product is CASRDSQETQYF.